This TCR beta chain appears in the sequencing data of a study of T-cell reconstitution after alpha-beta-depleted transplantation in children. Overall study results and limits: Reportedly, alpha-beta T cells present about two months post-transplant originated from several hundred expanded clones of graft origin.

A TCRbeta library incorporating unique molecular identifiers was prepared. TCRdb recomputed calls from the PCR reads with MiXCR, one row per CDR3 protein. Of 600,000 to 800,000 distinct CDR3 sequences listed, under 15% are singletons. As concerns this clonotype: Antigen unknown. This may come from a read error, since a much larger clone is one base off.

Trimming removed 4 bases from V and 5 bases from J, with 13 bases in between. The CDR3 consists of 13 residues. Germline V gene lookup returns CDR1 SGHDT and CDR2 YYEEEE. The source material was PBMCs, sampled before TCRalphabeta/CD19-depleted stem cell transplant. V is TRBV5-6 and J is TRBJ2-7; maybe TRBD1 (5 bases). The sequence was collected from a girl aged 2 to 9 with congenital amegakaryocytic thrombocytopenia, due to receive a stem cell transplant. In nucleotides, the CDR3 is TGTGCCAGCAGCAACAGGCCCCTAAACGAGCAGTACTTC. Translated: CASSNRPLNEQYF.